These T cell receptor beta chains were read from a single sample in a study of shared clonotypes between healthy human individuals. Repertoires were generated with immunoSEQ multiplex PCR, while TCRdb's copy carries only in-frame clones and drops some. This table holds about 960,000 clones, about three quarters found once. The specimen sequenced was memory CD4+ T cells sorted from blood. These receptors were obtained from a man aged 18 to 29 in good health. Each CDR3 is given without its conserved first and last residue. Fields, in order: CDR3 protein, clone size, V gene, J gene, D gene. D genes are given only for firm matches. Clone size is not always given. Where it is, it says once, few, many or a class for expanded clones.

CDR3 protein: AWSGGRADTGELF; clone size: .; V gene: TRBV30; J gene: TRBJ2-2; D gene: TRBD2
CDR3 protein: SVLTGANVLT; clone size: .; V gene: TRBV29-1; J gene: TRBJ2-6; D gene: .
CDR3 protein: AWFTPGIKSNTEAF; clone size: .; V gene: TRBV30; J gene: TRBJ1-1; D gene: .
CDR3 protein: ASSQATTPNEKLF; clone size: few; V gene: TRBV14; J gene: TRBJ1-4; D gene: .
CDR3 protein: ASSLLPRTGEETQY; clone size: .; V gene: TRBV7-9; J gene: TRBJ2-5; D gene: TRBD1
CDR3 protein: ASTETGVTDTQY; clone size: .; V gene: TRBV6-5; J gene: TRBJ2-3; D gene: .
CDR3 protein: ASSKPGHTNSPLH; clone size: .; V gene: TRBV21-1; J gene: TRBJ1-6; D gene: .
CDR3 protein: ASSAGQLGNTEAF; clone size: .; V gene: TRBV2; J gene: TRBJ1-1; D gene: .
CDR3 protein: SVADRGGVQTQY; clone size: .; V gene: TRBV29-1; J gene: TRBJ2-5; D gene: TRBD1
CDR3 protein: ATSRVSGAYGYT; clone size: once; V gene: TRBV15; J gene: TRBJ1-2; D gene: .
CDR3 protein: ASSTASGSGEQC; clone size: .; V gene: TRBV5-4; J gene: TRBJ2-7; D gene: TRBD2
CDR3 protein: ASSLSTGGASYGYT; clone size: .; V gene: TRBV28; J gene: TRBJ1-2; D gene: TRBD1
CDR3 protein: ASQGNSPLH; clone size: few; V gene: TRBV10-2; J gene: TRBJ1-6; D gene: .
CDR3 protein: ASRGLAKANEQF; clone size: once; V gene: TRBV6-5; J gene: TRBJ2-1; D gene: TRBD2
CDR3 protein: AAQGISGVEQF; clone size: .; V gene: TRBV6-1; J gene: TRBJ2-1; D gene: .
CDR3 protein: ASSPSYGQTSEQY; clone size: .; V gene: TRBV18; J gene: TRBJ2-7; D gene: .
CDR3 protein: ASSYDSSSPEAF; clone size: .; V gene: TRBV5-4; J gene: TRBJ1-1; D gene: .
CDR3 protein: ASRLAGSLGGQY; clone size: .; V gene: TRBV6-1; J gene: TRBJ2-5; D gene: TRBD2